What follows are 6 T cell receptor beta chains derived from one specimen sequenced in a study of blood T cell repertoires in COVID-19. The method was immunoSEQ multiplex PCR; TCRdb's version includes in-frame clones alone and lacks a portion of them. The sample consists of almost 400,000 clones, 89% of them appearing once. Material for sequencing was PBMCs or T cells enriched from blood (not recorded which). The receptors were sampled from a woman younger than 45 who had recovered from COVID-19.

The chain couples TRBV5-1 to TRBJ1-5, with D possibly matching TRBD1 (6 bases). This CDR3 is built from 15 residues. In germline, CDR1 is SGHRS, CDR2 YFSETQ. V shed 4 bases and J shed 4 bases, with 15 bases lying between them. This CDR3 is CASSPSGTLNQPQHF. Here the CDR3 DNA reads TGCGCCAGCAGCCCCTCCGGGACACTAAATCAGCCCCAGCATTTT.

The rearrangement joins TRBV12-5 to TRBJ1-5, with a tentative D call TRBD1 (6 bases). V shed 0 bases and J shed 0 bases, with 12 bases lying between them. The germline V gene encodes CDR1 LGHNT and CDR2 FRNRAP. This CDR3 is built from 17 residues. The CDR3 region is CASGLVQGRYSNQPQHF. CDR3 nucleotides: TGTGCTAGTGGTTTGGTACAGGGACGCTATAGCAATCAGCCCCAGCATTTT.

V is TRBV10-3 and J is TRBJ1-1; a weak D match, TRBD1 (6 bases). The CDR3 loop spans 17 amino acids. Per the germline V gene, CDR1 is ENHRY and CDR2 is SYGVKD. The CDR3 protein is CLKGFIGTQAMNTEAFF. For the CDR3, the DNA is TGTCTGAAGGGTTTTATAGGGACACAAGCCATGAACACTGAAGCTTTCTTT.

CDR3 protein: CASSLVRTGWADTQYF. The CDR3 bases are TGTGCCAGCAGCTTAGTTCGGACAGGGTGGGCAGATACGCAGTATTTT. The V gene is TRBV7-9, the J gene TRBJ2-3, with 8 bases identical to TRBD1. This CDR3 is built from 16 residues. V was pared by 1 base and J by 4 bases, with 7 bases of the junction left unmatched. Germline assignment: CDR1 SEHNR and CDR2 FQNEAQ (reference sequence).

Only a few counts were recorded for this clone. The V call is TRBV10-3, the J call TRBJ1-3; D ambiguous. This CDR3 contains 16 residues. The ends were cut back, 6 bases at V and 11 bases at J, with 26 bases in the middle. Germline V gene sequence: CDR1 ENHRY, CDR2 SYGVKD. This CDR3 reads CAIRDARESGKGAIYF. The CDR3 DNA sequence: TGTGCCATCAGAGACGCACGTGAATCCGGGAAGGGCGCCATATATTTT.

V and J are TRBV20-1 and TRBJ2-3, with 12 bases fitting TRBD2. The CDR3 extends over 16 amino acids. V dropped 3 bases and J dropped 5; count of bases not matched to a gene: 9. Germline CDR1 is DFQATT and CDR2 is SNEGSKA (reference sequence). CDR3 amino acids: CSASSASGGVGDTQYF. The CDR3 bases are TGCAGTGCTAGTTCGGCTAGCGGGGGGGTAGGAGATACGCAGTATTTT.